This passage covers 29 T cell receptor beta chains from one sample sequenced in a study of T cell responses to AZD1222 COVID-19 vaccine (dated by TCRdb to the early 2020s). The receptor library was made with the immunoSEQ multiplex PCR assay. The table comes from immuneACCESS by way of TCRdb, which keeps in-frame sequences with V and J called. Part of the clones is missing from these tables; in studies checked, under half for an unresolved V gene and the rest for unknown reasons. This sample is represented by around 220,000 clones; roughly 94% of them were singletons. Approximately 1.5% of the sample belongs to the ten largest clones. This specimen's time point label, interpreted: about 28 days (+/-7) after the second vaccine dose. The treatment or condition label corresponds to: meningococcal conjugate vaccine given as trial control. The material was peripheral blood, obtained 28 days after the second dose of the MenACWY control vaccine. All receptors come from an adult who received the MenACWY meningococcal vaccine as a control.

The rearrangement uses TRBV27 and TRBJ2-7; D is possibly TRBD2 (6 bases). This CDR3 region has 13 residues. V lost 3 bases and J lost 2, with 8 bases in between. Germline CDR1 and CDR2: MNHEY and SMNVEV (reference sequence). CDR3 DNA: TGTGCCAGCAGTTTCGGGACTGCCTACGAGCAGTACTTC. As protein: CASSFGTAYEQYF.

The chain recombines TRBV7-8 with TRBJ1-5, with D unclear. Trimming stripped 5 bases from V and 7 bases from J, with 21 bases between. CDR3 length equals 16 residues. Germline lookup yields CDR1 SGHVS and CDR2 FQNEAQ. This CDR3 is CASSGTVAAAKQPQHF. The CDR3 coding sequence is TGTGCCAGCAGCGGTACGGTGGCCGCGGCGAAGCAGCCCCAGCATTTT.

The chain joins TRBV7-2 to TRBJ1-2; 8 nucleotides agree with TRBD1. J gave up 5 bases and V 1 base, and 6 bases lay outside the gene matches. Germline V CDR1 and CDR2: SGHTA, FQGNSA. There are 15 residues in the CDR3. The CDR3 DNA follows: TGTGCCAGCAGCTTAGACCAGGGGGCTGGTTATGGCTACACCTTC. It is translated as CASSLDQGAGYGYTF. Based on the CDR3 plus reference TRBV7-2 and TRBJ1-2, the full variable domain is GAGVSQSPSNKVTEKGKDVELRCDPISGHTALYWYRQSLGQGLEFLIYFQGNSAPDKSGLPSDRFSAERTGGSVSTLTIQRTQQEDSAVYLCASSLDQGAGYGYTFGSGTRLTVV.

This chain links TRBV6-2 or TRBV6-3 with TRBJ2-7; 7 bases match TRBD1. Germline V lookup: CDR1 MNHEY, CDR2 SVGEGT. The CDR3 contains 13 residues. J gave up 4 bases and V 4 bases, and 4 bases lay outside the gene matches. DNA of the CDR3: TGTGCCAGCAGTTCGACAGGGAATTACGAGCAGTACTTC. It is translated as CASSSTGNYEQYF.

The chain recombines TRBV7-8 with TRBJ1-2; D perhaps matches TRBD1 (5 bases). Germline CDR1 reads SGHVS; CDR2 reads FQNEAQ. The CDR3 is 16 residues long. The V gene lost 0 bases and the J gene lost 4 bases, with 15 bases spanning the gap. CDR3 sequence reads: CASSLAAGGMTYGYTF. CDR3 in DNA: TGTGCCAGCAGCTTAGCGGCGGGGGGTATGACCTATGGCTACACCTTC.

The chain joins TRBV7-9 to TRBJ2-7; TRBD1 is a possible D gene (6 bases). Trimming removed 3 bases at V and 3 bases at J, with 9 bases between. CDR3 length: 13 amino acids. The germline gives CDR1 SEHNR, CDR2 FQNEAQ (reference sequence). CDR3 nucleotides: TGTGCCAGCAGCTTTAGACAGGTCTACGAGCAGTACTTC. Protein: CASSFRQVYEQYF.

The chain's CDR3 is CATSRDRVGDEQYF. Written as DNA, the CDR3 is TGTGCCACCAGCAGAGATCGGGTGGGGGACGAGCAGTACTTC. V is TRBV15 and J is TRBJ2-7, with D tentatively TRBD1 or TRBD2 (5 bases each). The CDR3 length is 14 residues. The V end was cut by 0 bases, the J end by 5 bases, with 11 bases between. Germline lookup yields CDR1 LNHNV and CDR2 YYDKDF (reference sequence).

This rearrangement joins TRBV6-5 to TRBJ2-3, with D possibly TRBD2 on 6 matching bases. The CDR3 is 14 residues long. The germline V gene has CDR1 MNHEY and CDR2 SVGAGI. Deletions cut 3 bases from V and 3 bases from J, with 10 bases between. In nucleotides, the CDR3 is TGTGCCAGCAGTTATCGGGAGATGACAGATACGCAGTATTTT. Translated, it gives CASSYREMTDTQYF.

This clone came up a few times. This chain uses TRBV5-1 with TRBJ1-1; the D is unclear. The CDR3 runs 12 residues. Trimming pared 1 base from V and 5 bases from J, leaving 6 bases between. Germline V lookup: CDR1 SGHRS, CDR2 YFSETQ. The CDR3 here is CASSLTETEAFF. The DNA for the CDR3 is TGCGCCAGCAGCTTGACAGAAACTGAAGCTTTCTTT.

The rearrangement links TRBV9 to TRBJ2-5, with 11 bases fitting TRBD2. The CDR3 sequence is 19 residues long. Trimming removed 0 bases from V and 0 bases from J; junction bases left unmatched: 10. Germline V gives CDR1 SGDLS, CDR2 YYNGEE. CDR3 nucleotide sequence: TGTGCCAGCAGCGTAGGGTTAACTAGCGGGGGCAGGTACCAAGAGACCCAGTACTTC. As protein: CASSVGLTSGGRYQETQYF.

The gene calls are TRBV12-5 and TRBJ1-2; 7 bases line up with TRBD1. CDR3 size: 16 residues. The V segment lost 0 bases and the J segment 5 bases; nucleotides outside the gene matches: 9. Germline V gene lookup returns CDR1 LGHNT and CDR2 FRNRAP. CDR3 in amino acids: CASGLVNRGLKYGYTF. CDR3 bases: TGTGCTAGTGGTTTGGTTAACAGGGGCTTGAAGTATGGCTACACCTTC.

V is TRBV28 and J is TRBJ1-1; no firm D call. CDR3 length equals 11 residues. V dropped 7 bases and J dropped 0 bases, with 3 bases sitting between them. The germline V gene encodes CDR1 MDHEN and CDR2 SYDVKM. The CDR3 spells CASKVNTEAFF. In DNA, the CDR3 is TGTGCCAGCAAGGTGAACACTGAAGCTTTCTTT.

The rearrangement joins TRBV19 to TRBJ1-1, with D possibly being TRBD1 (5 bases). This CDR3 region has 13 residues. Trimming shortened V by 6 bases and J by 0 bases, and 8 bases separated the two germline ends. Looked up from germline, CDR1 is LNHDA and CDR2 is SQIVND (reference sequence). DNA of the CDR3: TGTGCCAGTAGGCAGGGTTTGAACACTGAAGCTTTCTTT. This gives the protein CASRQGLNTEAFF.

This clone has only a few counts. The J gene is TRBJ1-4, the V gene TRBV2; D is ambiguous. The V end lost 2 bases, the J end lost 7 bases, and 14 bases lay between the germline ends. Looked up from germline, CDR1 is SNHLY and CDR2 is FYNNEI. The CDR3 has 15 amino acids. The DNA for the CDR3 is TGTGCCAGCAGTGAATTGGGTGGAGTAGGTGAAAAACTGTTTTTT. This gives the protein CASSELGGVGEKLFF.

This chain links TRBV7-8 with TRBJ2-7, with D maybe TRBD1 (6 bases). Germline V gene lookup returns CDR1 SGHVS and CDR2 FQNEAQ. V lost 5 bases, J lost 2 bases, and 16 bases lay in between. The CDR3 sequence is 15 residues long. CDR3 coding DNA: TGTGCCAGCAGCCGAGCGATCCAGGGGACCTACGAGCAGTACTTC. Encoded protein: CASSRAIQGTYEQYF.

This clone appeared a single time. V usage is TRBV28 and J usage is TRBJ2-7; 7 positions match TRBD1. The V segment lost 6 bases and the J segment 5 bases; nucleotides outside the gene matches: 10. The CDR3 runs to 14 residues. Germline CDR1 and CDR2: MDHEN and SYDVKM. CDR3 loop: CASRIRDSNHEQYF. The CDR3 bases are TGTGCCAGCAGAATCCGGGACAGCAACCACGAGCAGTACTTC.

The chain carries TRBV3-1 (or the pseudogene TRBV3-2) and TRBJ2-7, with D tentatively TRBD1 (5 bases). Trimming stripped 4 bases from V and 6 bases from J, with 13 bases between. The CDR3 extends over 13 amino acids. Germline loops: CDR1 LGHDT, CDR2 YNNKEL (reference sequence). Written as DNA, the CDR3 is TGTGCCAGCAGCCTAGGGGTGATGGTCGAGCAGTACTTC. Translation gives CASSLGVMVEQYF.

The chain recombines TRBV30 with TRBJ1-1, with 8 bases matching TRBD1. Germline CDR1 reads GTSNPN; CDR2 reads SVGIG (reference sequence). This CDR3 contains 14 residues. Trimming took 1 base from V and 8 from J; bases not matched to a gene: 9. The CDR3 bases are TGTGCCTGGAGTGGGACAGGGTGGGCGCGGGAAGCTTTCTTT. It codes for CAWSGTGWAREAFF.

The chain couples TRBV28 to TRBJ1-5; a weak D match, TRBD1 (6 bases). Trimming left V 10 bases short and J 7 bases short, with 17 bases between. The CDR3 extends over 13 amino acids. From germline, CDR1 is MDHEN and CDR2 SYDVKM. The CDR3 loop reads CATSRGMGQPQHF. For the CDR3, the DNA is TGTGCCACCTCAAGGGGGATGGGACAGCCCCAGCATTTT. Supplemented by reference TRBV28 and TRBJ1-5, the full variable domain reads DVKVTQSSRYLVKRTGEKVFLECVQDMDHENMFWYRQDPGLGLRLIYFSYDVKMKEKGDIPEGYSVSREKKERFSLILESASTNQTSMYLCATSRGMGQPQHFGDGTRLSIL.

The chain employs TRBV19 and TRBJ1-6; unclear D gene. This CDR3 is built from 13 residues. Germline lookup yields CDR1 LNHDA and CDR2 SQIVND (reference sequence). Trimming shortened V by 5 bases and J by 8 bases, and 10 bases separated the two germline ends. The CDR3 sequence: CASSSRRDSPLHF. CDR3 DNA sequence: TGTGCCAGTAGTTCTCGGCGGGATTCACCCCTCCACTTT. The whole variable domain, filled in from reference TRBV19 and TRBJ1-6, reads DGGITQSPKYLFRKEGQNVTLSCEQNLNHDAMYWYRQDPGQGLRLIYYSQIVNDFQKGDIAEGYSVSREKKESFPLTVTSAQKNPTAFYLCASSSRRDSPLHFGNGTRLTVT.

The chain joins TRBV10-3 to TRBJ2-5, with D hard to call. The CDR3 is 12 amino acids. Germline-derived CDR1 and CDR2 are ENHRY and SYGVKD. Deletions cut 8 bases from V and 1 base from J, with 8 bases between. The CDR3 nucleotides read TGTGCCATCCGCCCCCCCCAAGAGACCCAGTACTTC. It encodes CAIRPPQETQYF.

The rearrangement uses TRBV20-1 and TRBJ2-7; 7 bases match TRBD1. Unmatched junction bases numbered 7, after V lost 3 bases and J lost 2 bases. Germline CDR1 DFQATT, CDR2 SNEGSKA (reference sequence). This CDR3 contains 14 residues. This chain's CDR3 is CSASPDGTAYEQYF. The CDR3 DNA is TGCAGTGCTAGTCCGGACGGGACAGCCTACGAGCAGTACTTC.

This clone has only one observation. The rearrangement joins TRBV7-2 to TRBJ2-5; no firm D call. The germline V and J ends were trimmed by 1 base and 0 bases, with 3 bases remaining between them. The CDR3 has 13 amino acids. CDR1 SGHTA and CDR2 FQGNSA come from the germline V gene. Here the CDR3 reads CASSLGYQETQYF. The DNA of the CDR3 is TGTGCCAGCAGCTTAGGATACCAAGAGACCCAGTACTTC.

The chain has TRBV11-2 and TRBJ2-5; 10 bases are shared with TRBD1. The length of the CDR3 is 14 residues. Germline V CDR1 and CDR2: SGHAT, FQNNGV. V dropped 5 bases and J dropped 4; count of bases not matched to a gene: 4. The CDR3 region has the DNA TGTGCCAGCAGCCCGGGACAGGGGATAGAGACCCAGTACTTC. Residues: CASSPGQGIETQYF.

The chain carries TRBV28 and TRBJ2-7, with 11 bases that match TRBD1. Germline CDR1 MDHEN, CDR2 SYDVKM. The CDR3 extends over 15 amino acids. The trim removed 5 bases at V and 4 bases at J, leaving 7 bases unmatched. Here the CDR3 reads CASSTFGDRGYEQYF. As DNA, the CDR3 is TGTGCCAGCAGTACCTTTGGGGACAGGGGGTACGAGCAGTACTTC. Using reference TRBV28 and TRBJ2-7 for the parts outside the CDR3, the full variable domain is DVKVTQSSRYLVKRTGEKVFLECVQDMDHENMFWYRQDPGLGLRLIYFSYDVKMKEKGDIPEGYSVSREKKERFSLILESASTNQTSMYLCASSTFGDRGYEQYFGPGTRLTVT.

The V call is TRBV14, the J call TRBJ2-1; 9 bases map to TRBD2. Germline lookup yields CDR1 SGHDN and CDR2 FVKESK. V lost 2 bases and J lost 0; bases outside the gene matches: 8. The CDR3 loop spans 18 amino acids. The DNA for the CDR3 is TGTGCCAGCAGCCAAAGGAGCGGGAGGCCAAGCTCCTACAATGAGCAGTTCTTC. It specifies CASSQRSGRPSSYNEQFF. Using reference TRBV14 and TRBJ2-1 for the parts outside the CDR3, the full variable domain is EAGVTQFPSHSVIEKGQTVTLRCDPISGHDNLYWYRRVMGKEIKFLLHFVKESKQDESGMPNNRFLAERTGGTYSTLKVQPAELEDSGVYFCASSQRSGRPSSYNEQFFGPGTRLTVL.

The chain uses TRBV9 and TRBJ1-1; D is unclear. The CDR3 covers 13 residues. Germline assignment: CDR1 SGDLS and CDR2 YYNGEE. V shed 2 bases and J shed 1 base, with 6 bases lying between them. The CDR3: CASSVSPNTEAFF. Here the CDR3 DNA reads TGTGCCAGCAGCGTCTCACCGAACACTGAAGCTTTCTTT.

The chain is built from TRBV5-1 and TRBJ1-3; D gene ambiguous. Trimming pared 0 bases from V and 0 bases from J, leaving 4 bases between. This CDR3 contains 14 residues. Germline V gives CDR1 SGHRS, CDR2 YFSETQ. CDR3 region: CASSLDGSGNTIYF. The DNA of the CDR3 is TGCGCCAGCAGCTTGGATGGCTCTGGAAACACCATATATTTT.

About this clone: At one end the junction does not follow the germline gene, possibly because of a read error. V and J are TRBV10-3 and TRBJ2-1, with 7 bases lining up with TRBD2. There are 11 residues in the CDR3. Germline V gene lookup returns CDR1 ENHRY and CDR2 SYGVKD. CDR3 sequence reads: CAISGEGTYIF. The CDR3 nucleotides read TGTGCCATCAGTGGGGAGGGTACTTACATCTTC.